The 14 T cell receptor beta chains presented below share a single source sample, sequenced in a study of blood T cell repertoires in COVID-19 (dated by TCRdb to about 2020). The library came from the immunoSEQ multiplex PCR assay. Drawn from immuneACCESS, this table holds only the in-frame rearrangements with V and J called that TCRdb kept. Clones are partly lost; checked studies trace under half to an unresolved V gene and leave the rest unexplained. Counted in this sample were 150,000 to 200,000 clones; roughly nine tenths of them appeared once. The biggest ten clones account for about a sixth of the sample. Sequenced: peripheral blood. These receptor sequences come from a man in his fifties or sixties with active or convalescent COVID-19.

V is TRBV7-9 and J is TRBJ2-3, with a weak D call TRBD2 (6 bases). CDR1 and CDR2 from the germline V gene are SEHNR and FQNEAQ (reference sequence). The CDR3 has 14 residues. The germline V and J ends were trimmed by 3 bases and 4 bases, with 11 bases remaining between them. The CDR3 spells CASSLSGVADTQYF. The CDR3 DNA sequence: TGTGCCAGCAGCTTGTCGGGGGTGGCAGATACGCAGTATTTT.

This clone was recorded once. The chain combines TRBV5-1 with TRBJ2-1; D not certain. In germline, CDR1 is SGHRS, CDR2 YFSETQ. CDR3 length: 16 amino acids. V shed 4 bases and J shed 6 bases, with 20 bases lying between them. The chain's CDR3 is CASSITTMPVGNEQFF. The CDR3 bases are TGCGCCAGCAGCATTACAACTATGCCCGTTGGCAATGAGCAGTTCTTC.

The chain uses TRBV3-1 (or the pseudogene TRBV3-2) and TRBJ2-3; 11 bases line up with TRBD2. The CDR3 is 17 amino acids. Germline assignment: CDR1 LGHDT and CDR2 YNNKEL (reference sequence). Unmatched junction bases numbered 7, after V lost 3 bases and J lost 2 bases. CDR3 loop: CASSQPVLAGATDTQYF. CDR3 nucleotide sequence: TGTGCCAGCAGCCAGCCTGTACTAGCGGGAGCCACAGATACGCAGTATTTT.

This chain connects TRBV6-4 to TRBJ1-2; D remains ambiguous. Germline V gives CDR1 MRHNA, CDR2 SNTAGT. V was pared by 2 bases and J by 2 bases, with 9 bases between. The CDR3 sequence is 14 residues long. The CDR3: CASSDPGKNYGYTF. As DNA, the CDR3 is TGTGCCAGCAGTGACCCCGGGAAGAACTATGGCTACACCTTC.

The rearrangement links TRBV25-1 to TRBJ2-7; no firm D call. CDR3 length: 11 amino acids. CDR1 and CDR2 from the germline V gene are MGHDK and SYGVNS. Trimming pared 7 bases from V and 4 bases from J, leaving 8 bases between. The CDR3 coding sequence is TGTGCCAGCACCCACAATTACGAGCAGTACTTC. This codes for CASTHNYEQYF.

The rearrangement links TRBV6-1 to TRBJ2-4; 8 nucleotides match TRBD2. Losses at the gene ends were 4 bases for V and 5 bases for J; bases not matched to a gene: 7. The germline V gene encodes CDR1 MNHNS and CDR2 SASEGT. This CDR3 is 15 amino acids long. CDR3 sequence: CASSVTGTRENIQYF. The CDR3 bases are TGTGCCAGCAGTGTAACCGGGACTAGGGAAAACATTCAGTACTTC.

This clone has just a few counts. The chain carries TRBV10-2 and TRBJ1-5; D remains ambiguous. The germline V gene has CDR1 WSHSY and CDR2 SAAADI. The CDR3 consists of 14 residues. V gave up 7 bases and J gave up 1 base, with 11 bases separating them. CDR3 in DNA: TGCGCCAGCAACGACCCCGGGAGCAATCAGCCCCAGCATTTT. It encodes CASNDPGSNQPQHF.

A single count supports this clone. CDR3 sequence: CASSNDRGNSPLHF. CDR3 nucleotides: TGTGCCAGTAGTAACGACAGGGGGAATTCACCCCTCCACTTT. V is TRBV19 and J is TRBJ1-6; 9 bases map to TRBD1. Germline-derived CDR1 and CDR2 are LNHDA and SQIVND (reference sequence). This CDR3 has 14 amino acids. J gave up 7 bases and V 4 bases, and 2 bases lay outside the gene matches.

This clone was counted once. The CDR3 DNA reads as TGTGCCAGCAGCCAAGGGGCCATAATGCGGCAGTTCTTC. Translating gives CASSQGAIMRQFF. This sequence joins TRBV3-1 (or the pseudogene TRBV3-2) and TRBJ2-1; D is ambiguous. This CDR3 has 13 residues. With 1 base removed from V and 12 bases from J, the gap between germline ends came to 13 bases. The germline V gene encodes CDR1 LGHDT and CDR2 YNNKEL (reference sequence).

The J gene is TRBJ1-2, the V gene TRBV6-6, with 10 positions matching TRBD1. The CDR3 loop spans 15 amino acids. CDR1 and CDR2 (germline): MNHNY, SVGAGI (reference sequence). V shed 4 bases, J shed 4 bases, and the junction held 6 bases outside the gene matches. DNA for the CDR3: TGTGCCAGCAGTTCTGACAGGGGGCACGTCTATGGCTACACCTTC. Its translation: CASSSDRGHVYGYTF.

CDR3 amino acids: CASSSPLRGNSPLHF. For the CDR3, the DNA is TGTGCCAGCAGCTCACCTCTCAGGGGAAATTCACCCCTCCACTTT. The chain recombines TRBV7-8 with TRBJ1-6, with D possibly matching TRBD1 (6 bases). There are 15 residues in the CDR3. V was pared by 4 bases and J by 7 bases, with 14 bases between. Germline CDR1 is SGHVS and CDR2 is FQNEAQ.

The chain links TRBV7-2 to TRBJ1-2; 8 bases map to TRBD1. V shed 6 bases and J 8 bases; nucleotides not matched to a gene: 5. The CDR3 runs 12 residues. Germline V CDR1 and CDR2: SGHTA, FQGNSA. CDR3 sequence: CASRRDRKGYTF. CDR3 nucleotide sequence: TGTGCCAGCAGACGGGACAGGAAAGGCTACACCTTC. The full variable domain, rest sourced from reference TRBV7-2 and TRBJ1-2, is GAGVSQSPSNKVTEKGKDVELRCDPISGHTALYWYRQSLGQGLEFLIYFQGNSAPDKSGLPSDRFSAERTGGSVSTLTIQRTQQEDSAVYLCASRRDRKGYTFGSGTRLTVV.

This chain joins TRBV5-1 and TRBJ1-2; no reliable D call. Trimming took 2 bases from V and 6 from J, leaving 14 bases between them. The germline V gene has CDR1 SGHRS and CDR2 YFSETQ. The CDR3 is 14 residues long. The CDR3 loop reads CASSLMTRVNGYTF. CDR3 coding DNA: TGCGCCAGCAGCTTAATGACACGCGTGAATGGCTACACCTTC.

This clone has a handful of counts. The V call is TRBV27, the J call TRBJ1-6, with D unresolved. V lost 3 bases and J 0 bases, leaving 9 bases between the germline ends. This CDR3 is 16 amino acids long. Germline lookup yields CDR1 MNHEY and CDR2 SMNVEV (reference sequence). This CDR3 reads CASSFSGSSYNSPLHF. In DNA, the CDR3 is TGTGCCAGCAGTTTTTCCGGGAGCTCCTATAATTCACCCCTCCACTTT.